This TCR beta chain was sequenced during a study of shared clonotypes between healthy human individuals. General study results and limits: A generally larger estimated richness was seen in naive subsets than in memory subsets. Genetic and exposure-history diversity was limited by the small donor number. The expectation was that sequencing depth would affect clonotype sharing among donors.

Generated by immunoSEQ multiplex PCR, the TCRdb table keeps only in-frame clones and is missing some. The sample records more than 500,000 clones, 85% to 95% being singletons. Naive CD8 cells lacked CD45RO, underwent positive selection for CCR7 and left out terminally differentiated effector memory CD45RA+ cells. Nashville, Tennessee was home to all donors, each a Caucasian adult. Regarding this clone: Its antigen remains unidentified.

Per germline, CDR1 SGHNT and CDR2 YYREEE (reference sequence). The CDR3 has 18 residues. The junction had 8 bases not matched to a gene; V was cut back by 0 bases and J by 0 bases. The TCR was taken from a woman between 25 and 40 years old in good health. The sequenced sample was naive CD8+ T cells sorted from blood. The chain couples TRBV5-4 to TRBJ2-1; TRBD2 aligns across 8 bases. The CDR3 loop reads CASSLVLIAGHSYNEQFF. The CDR3 nucleotides are TGTGCCAGCAGCTTGGTGTTGATAGCGGGACACTCCTACAATGAGCAGTTCTTC.